A single sample is the source of the 19 T cell receptor beta chains below, sequenced in a study of T cells in Graves' hyperthyroidism and ophthalmopathy. Amplification of TCR beta CDR3 regions was performed using RNA transcripts as template. First-round RT-PCR targeting the TCR CDR3 was performed with the HTBI primer set. TCRdb re-called the multiplex PCR reads with MiXCR, one entry per CDR3 protein. The sample records about 700,000 distinct CDR3 sequences, 12% to 15% being singletons. The sequencing sample was made of blood. The receptors come from a woman between 18 and 29 years old with Graves' hyperthyroidism.

There are many counts of this clonotype. The CDR3 loop is CASSVSPPSGEQYF. CDR3 nucleotides: TGTGCCAGCAGTGTTTCCCCGCCCTCGGGCGAGCAGTACTTC. This rearrangement joins TRBV2 to TRBJ2-7; D remains ambiguous. The length of the CDR3 is 14 residues. V was trimmed by 4 bases and J by 6 bases, leaving 16 bases between them. The V gene's germline CDR1 is SNHLY and CDR2 FYNNEI.

The table lists this clonotype with many counts. The chain links TRBV2 to TRBJ2-2, with 7 bases that match TRBD2. Losses at the gene ends were 7 bases for V and 1 base for J; bases not matched to a gene: 3. This CDR3 contains 14 residues. Germline V gene sequence: CDR1 SNHLY, CDR2 FYNNEI. The CDR3 reads CASKQRENTGELFF. DNA for the CDR3: TGTGCCAGCAAACAGCGGGAGAACACCGGGGAGCTGTTTTTT.

The rearrangement joins TRBV14 to TRBJ2-5; D may match TRBD1 or TRBD2 (5 bases each). Germline V gives CDR1 SGHDN, CDR2 FVKESK. The CDR3 covers 17 residues. V lost 4 bases to trimming and J lost 2 bases, with 20 bases between them. CDR3 loop: CASSRGLVGGLQETQYF. DNA for the CDR3: TGTGCCAGCAGCCGGGGCTTAGTTGGCGGGTTACAAGAGACCCAGTACTTC. The whole variable domain, remainder taken from reference TRBV14 and TRBJ2-5, is EAGVTQFPSHSVIEKGQTVTLRCDPISGHDNLYWYRRVMGKEIKFLLHFVKESKQDESGMPNNRFLAERTGGTYSTLKVQPAELEDSGVYFCASSRGLVGGLQETQYFGPGTRLLVL.

This clonotype has at least ten counts. The CDR3 loop is CASSQDGRTNTEAFF. In DNA form, the CDR3 reads TGTGCCAGCAGCCAAGATGGACGGACGAACACTGAAGCTTTCTTT. This rearrangement joins TRBV3-1 to TRBJ1-1; D gene unclear. Germline CDR1 LGHDT, CDR2 YNNKEL (reference sequence). The CDR3 runs 15 residues. Trimming cost V 0 bases and J 1 base, with 9 bases left between them.

The chain carries TRBV18 and TRBJ2-5; 14 nucleotides agree with TRBD2. The CDR3 is made up of 18 amino acids. V lost 5 bases and J lost 2; bases outside the gene matches: 10. Germline V gene lookup returns CDR1 KGHSH and CDR2 LQKENI. The CDR3 sequence: CASSSNSGTSGRQETQYF. The CDR3 DNA is TGTGCCAGCTCATCAAACTCCGGGACTAGCGGGAGACAAGAGACCCAGTACTTC.

This clonotype was found many times. This sequence joins TRBV28 and TRBJ2-2; D possibly corresponds to TRBD1 (6 bases). The V and J ends lost 3 bases and 2 bases respectively, with 10 bases between them. The CDR3 loop spans 15 amino acids. Per germline, CDR1 MDHEN and CDR2 SYDVKM. CDR3 loop: CASSLPGANTGELFF. CDR3 coding DNA: TGTGCCAGCAGTTTGCCAGGGGCCAACACCGGGGAGCTGTTTTTT.

The rearrangement joins TRBV5-4 to TRBJ2-7; 7 nucleotides align to TRBD1. The CDR3 consists of 14 residues. Germline lookup yields CDR1 SGHNT and CDR2 YYREEE (reference sequence). Germline trimming cut 4 bases from V and 5 bases from J; bases unmatched to any gene: 9. The CDR3 is CASSPNDRDHEQYF. The CDR3 DNA reads as TGTGCCAGCAGCCCCAATGACAGGGACCACGAGCAGTACTTC.

This clonotype was recorded many times. This chain links TRBV7-2 with TRBJ2-1; D gene uncertain. This CDR3 spans 13 amino acids. V gave up 2 bases and J gave up 6 bases, with 8 bases separating them. The germline CDR1 and CDR2 sequences are SGHTA and FQGNSA. CDR3 coding DNA: TGTGCCAGCAGCTTAAGCAATATCAATGAGCAGTTCTTC. Translation gives CASSLSNINEQFF.

In its sample, this clonotype was seen many times. V and J are TRBV7-3 and TRBJ2-1, with D perhaps matching TRBD2 (5 bases). There are 18 residues in the CDR3. Germline V gives CDR1 SGHTA, CDR2 FQGTGA. Trimming removed 5 bases at V and 8 bases at J, with 28 bases between. The chain's CDR3 is CASSLSSRVDSAWDEQFF. Here the CDR3 DNA reads TGTGCCAGCAGCCTATCCTCGAGGGTGGACTCTGCCTGGGATGAGCAGTTCTTC.

The chain combines TRBV30 with TRBJ2-1; 7 bases are a match to TRBD1. Germline-derived CDR1 and CDR2 are GTSNPN and SVGIG (reference sequence). V trimming: 0 bases; J trimming: 14 bases; junction bases outside the gene matches: 4. The CDR3 contains 11 residues. The CDR3 reads CAWSVGDSEFF. The CDR3 nucleotides read TGTGCCTGGAGTGTAGGGGACAGTGAGTTCTTC.

This clonotype occurred many times. This rearrangement joins TRBV7-2 to TRBJ2-7, with 9 bases fitting TRBD2. V trimming: 5 bases; J trimming: 3 bases; junction bases outside the gene matches: 8. This CDR3 has 15 amino acids. Germline V CDR1 and CDR2: SGHTA, FQGNSA. As DNA, the CDR3 is TGTGCCAGCAGCACTGGACTAGCGAGGAACTACGAGCAGTACTTC. This gives the protein CASSTGLARNYEQYF.

This clonotype was counted at least ten times. The V call is TRBV2, the J call TRBJ2-7; tentatively, D is TRBD1 (6 bases). The CDR3 is 15 amino acids. The V end was cut by 7 bases, the J end by 3 bases, with 19 bases between. The germline gives CDR1 SNHLY, CDR2 FYNNEI. The CDR3 DNA reads TGTGCCAGCACCGAGGAAGGGGGACACCACTACGAGCAGTACTTC. Its translation: CASTEEGGHHYEQYF. Using reference TRBV2 and TRBJ2-7 for the parts outside the CDR3, the full variable domain is EPEVTQTPSHQVTQMGQEVILRCVPISNHLYFYWYRQILGQKVEFLVSFYNNEISEKSEIFDDQFSVERPDGSNFTLKIRSTKLEDSAMYFCASTEEGGHHYEQYFGPGTRLTVT.

This clonotype was seen at least ten times. V and J are TRBV11-1 and TRBJ1-1, with 7 bases fitting TRBD1. Trimming cost V 5 bases and J 3 bases; bases outside gene matches: 6. CDR1 and CDR2 (germline): SGHAT, FQDESV (reference sequence). This CDR3 is 14 amino acids long. The CDR3 loop is CASSRDSWDTEAFF. The CDR3, as DNA: TGTGCCAGCAGCCGGGACAGTTGGGACACTGAAGCTTTCTTT.

Concerning this clonotype itself: A much larger clone is a single base away; this may be a read error. The V gene is TRBV24-1, the J gene TRBJ1-2; D is possibly TRBD1 (5 bases). Germline V gene lookup returns CDR1 KGHDR and CDR2 SFDVKD. CDR3 size: 15 residues. In DNA, the CDR3 is TGTGCCACCAGCCGAGGGGCCGCGAGCAACTATGGCTGCACCTTC. Its translation: CATSRGAASNYGCTF.

This clonotype was recorded at least ten times. The V call is TRBV20-1, the J call TRBJ2-2; 10 bases match TRBD2. After removal of 3 bases from V and 2 bases from J, the junction contained 6 bases not matched to a gene. CDR1 DFQATT and CDR2 SNEGSKA come from the germline V gene (reference sequence). The CDR3 sequence is 16 residues long. In nucleotides, the CDR3 is TGCAGTGCTAGCGGCGGACTAGCGGCAAACACCGGGGAGCTGTTTTTT. Its translation is CSASGGLAANTGELFF.

This clonotype was counted ten times or more. The V call is TRBV27, the J call TRBJ2-2; no firm D call. V was cut by 0 bases and J by 7 bases, with 24 bases left in between. CDR1 MNHEY and CDR2 SMNVEV come from the germline V gene (reference sequence). The CDR3 runs 19 residues. CDR3 amino acids: CASSLSPVLYVARNGELFF. The CDR3 DNA reads as TGTGCCAGCAGTTTATCTCCCGTCCTTTATGTCGCAAGGAACGGGGAGCTGTTTTTT.

This clonotype was recorded at least ten times. The gene calls are TRBV30 and TRBJ1-1; D possibly corresponds to TRBD1 (6 bases). CDR3 length equals 13 residues. Trimming cost V 0 bases and J 6 bases, with 11 bases left between them. CDR1 GTSNPN and CDR2 SVGIG come from the germline V gene (reference sequence). The CDR3 loop reads CAWSVLEGAEAFF. In nucleotides, the CDR3 is TGTGCCTGGAGTGTACTTGAGGGGGCTGAAGCTTTCTTT.

This clonotype was seen many times. V gene TRBV12-3 or TRBV12-4 combines with J gene TRBJ2-2; D is undetermined. Trimming left V 3 bases short and J 5 bases short, with 4 bases between. The CDR3 contains 12 residues. For the CDR3, the DNA is TGTGCCAGCAGTTTCTATACCGGGGAGCTGTTTTTT. This encodes CASSFYTGELFF.

In this sample, this clonotype turned up many times. The chain combines TRBV7-8 with TRBJ1-5; tentatively, D is TRBD1 (6 bases). CDR3 length equals 17 residues. Germline V lookup: CDR1 SGHVS, CDR2 FQNEAQ. V lost 4 bases, J lost 3 bases, and 19 bases lay in between. CDR3 nucleotides: TGTGCCAGCAGCTCTAAAAGGAGGGGGTTTAACAATCAGCCCCAGCATTTT. Translating gives CASSSKRRGFNNQPQHF.